Following are 2 T cell receptor beta chains from one sample sequenced in a study of blood T cell repertoires in COVID-19. The repertoire was sequenced with immunoSEQ multiplex PCR; TCRdb's copy has only in-frame clones and lacks some. Of approximately 190,000 clones listed, 86% were seen once; the top ten hold 20% to 25%. The sequenced sample consisted of PBMCs or T cells enriched from blood (not recorded which). The source is a woman aged 40 to 49 in a cohort exposed to, infected with or recovered from COVID-19 (not recorded which).

V usage is TRBV6-4 and J usage is TRBJ1-2, with D perhaps TRBD1 (5 bases). V gave up 0 bases and J gave up 10 bases, with 12 bases separating them. CDR3 length: 13 amino acids. Germline V gene data show CDR1 as MRHNA and CDR2 as SNTAGT. The CDR3 region has the DNA TGTGCCAGCAGTGACTCGAGTCGGGGGAACTACACCTTC. This encodes CASSDSSRGNYTF.

In its sample, this clone was seen a few times. The chain recombines TRBV7-2 with TRBJ1-4; TRBD1 might be the D (6 bases). This CDR3 spans 16 amino acids. CDR1 is SGHTA and CDR2 is FQGNSA in the germline V gene. Trimming stripped 3 bases from V and 0 bases from J, with 11 bases between. CDR3 loop: CASSFWTVATNEKLFF. For the CDR3, the DNA is TGTGCCAGCAGCTTTTGGACAGTTGCAACTAATGAAAAACTGTTTTTT.